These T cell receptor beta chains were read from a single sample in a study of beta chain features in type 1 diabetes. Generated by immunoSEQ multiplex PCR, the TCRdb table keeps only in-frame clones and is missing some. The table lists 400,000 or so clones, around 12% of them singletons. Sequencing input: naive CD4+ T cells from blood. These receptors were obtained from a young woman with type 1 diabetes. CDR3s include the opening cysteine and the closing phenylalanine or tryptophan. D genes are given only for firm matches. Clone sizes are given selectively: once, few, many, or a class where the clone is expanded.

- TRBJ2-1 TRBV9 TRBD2 CASSVLAGGQDEQFF TGTGCCAGCAGCGTATTAGCGGGAGGGCAGGATGAGCAGTTCTTC
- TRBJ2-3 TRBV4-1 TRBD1 CASSQGDRDTDTQYF TGCGCCAGCAGCCAAGGGGACAGGGACACAGATACGCAGTATTTT
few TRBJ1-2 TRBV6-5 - CASIRGSPGGGYTF TGTGCCAGCATTCGGGGGAGTCCTGGTGGTGGCTACACCTTC
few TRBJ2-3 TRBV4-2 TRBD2 CASSQLSGRGTDTQYF TGTGCCAGCAGCCAACTTAGCGGGAGGGGTACAGATACGCAGTATTTT
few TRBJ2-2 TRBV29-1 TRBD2 CSVTSGSSTGELFF TGCAGCGTTACTAGCGGGAGTTCCACCGGGGAGCTGTTTTTT
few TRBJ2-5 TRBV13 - CASSPPKGLYGETQYF TGTGCCAGCAGTCCTCCAAAGGGACTTTACGGGGAGACCCAGTACTTC
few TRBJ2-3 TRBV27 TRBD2 CASSLREGWTSQYF TGTGCCAGCAGTTTAAGGGAGGGGTGGACCTCGCAGTATTTT
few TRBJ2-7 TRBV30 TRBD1 CAWSGDRRSSYEQYF TGTGCCTGGAGTGGGGACAGGCGAAGCTCCTACGAGCAGTACTTC
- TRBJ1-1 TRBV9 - CASSVWREMNTEAFF TGTGCCAGCAGCGTTTGGAGGGAAATGAACACTGAAGCTTTCTTT
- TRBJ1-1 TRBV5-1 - CASCPQGGSEAFF TGCGCCAGCTGTCCCCAGGGAGGCTCTGAAGCTTTCTTT
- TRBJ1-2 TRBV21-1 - CATPLYGYTF TGTGCCACTCCCCTTTATGGCTACACCTTC
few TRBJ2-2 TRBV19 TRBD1 CASTDGKGAKGTGELFF TGTGCCAGTACCGACGGAAAGGGGGCGAAGGGGACCGGGGAGCTGTTTTTT
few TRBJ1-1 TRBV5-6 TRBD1 CASSRDSEAFF TGTGCCAGCAGTCGGGACAGTGAAGCTTTCTTT
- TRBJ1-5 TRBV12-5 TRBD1 CASGLGRQGNSNQPQHF TGTGCTAGTGGTTTGGGCCGACAGGGGAATAGCAATCAGCCCCAGCATTTT
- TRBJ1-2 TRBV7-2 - CASSLDTLGGYTF TGTGCCAGCAGCTTGGACACCCTGGGGGGCTACACCTTC
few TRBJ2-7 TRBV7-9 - CASSEMAGNFYEQYF TGTGCCAGCAGTGAGATGGCAGGGAACTTCTACGAGCAGTACTTC
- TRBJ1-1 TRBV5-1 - CASSLASDTEAFF TGCGCCAGCAGCTTGGCCTCGGACACTGAAGCTTTCTTT
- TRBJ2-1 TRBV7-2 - CASSSSGVMVQFF TGTGCCAGCAGCTCATCGGGGGTTATGGTGCAGTTCTTC
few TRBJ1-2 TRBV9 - CASSVETGNYGYTF TGTGCCAGCAGCGTCGAAACAGGGAACTATGGCTACACCTTC
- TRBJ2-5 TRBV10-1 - CASSESLAEETQYF TGCGCCAGCAGTGAGTCCTTAGCGGAAGAGACCCAGTACTTC
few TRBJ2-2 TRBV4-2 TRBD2 CASSPGTSGKSGELFF TGTGCCAGCAGTCCCGGGACTAGCGGGAAATCCGGGGAGCTGTTTTTT
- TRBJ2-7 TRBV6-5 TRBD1 CASRRDRNNEQYF TGTGCCAGCCGCCGGGACAGAAATAACGAGCAGTACTTC
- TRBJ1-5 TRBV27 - CASGPFPGNQPQHF TGTGCCAGCGGGCCCTTTCCGGGCAATCAGCCCCAGCATTTT
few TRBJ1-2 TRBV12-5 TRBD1 CASGSGQNYGYTF TGTGCTAGTGGTTCGGGACAGAACTATGGCTACACCTTC
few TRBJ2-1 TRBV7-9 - CASSTRGSSYNEQFF TGTGCCAGCAGCACACGGGGGAGCTCCTACAATGAGCAGTTCTTC
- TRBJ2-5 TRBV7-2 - CATSTGNQETQYF TGTGCCACCTCCACAGGGAATCAAGAGACCCAGTACTTC
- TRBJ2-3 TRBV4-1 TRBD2 CASRKRLAGSTDTQYF TGCGCCAGCCGAAAGCGACTAGCGGGGTCAACAGATACGCAGTATTTT
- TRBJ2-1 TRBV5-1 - CASSLPSGNEQFF TGCGCCAGCAGCCTCCCCTCGGGCAATGAGCAGTTCTTC
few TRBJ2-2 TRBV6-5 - CASSTGGNTGELFF TGTGCCAGCAGCACCGGGGGGAACACCGGGGAGCTGTTTTTT
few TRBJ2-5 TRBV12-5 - CASGFSRGVAGPQETQYF TGTGCTAGTGGTTTCTCCAGGGGGGTAGCGGGACCCCAGGAGACCCAGTACTTC
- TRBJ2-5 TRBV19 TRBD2 CASSPLGSGGETQYF TGTGCCAGTAGTCCCCTAGGGAGCGGGGGGGAGACCCAGTACTTC
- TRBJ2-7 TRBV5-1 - CASSGAVASYEQYF TGCGCCAGCAGCGGAGCAGTGGCGTCCTACGAGCAGTACTTC
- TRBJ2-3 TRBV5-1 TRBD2 CASSLGLAGLTDTQYF TGCGCCAGCAGCTTGGGGCTAGCGGGCCTCACAGATACGCAGTATTTT
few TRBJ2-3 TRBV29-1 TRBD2 CSVDSAGGLTDTQYF TGCAGCGTTGACTCTGCGGGGGGTCTCACAGATACGCAGTATTTT